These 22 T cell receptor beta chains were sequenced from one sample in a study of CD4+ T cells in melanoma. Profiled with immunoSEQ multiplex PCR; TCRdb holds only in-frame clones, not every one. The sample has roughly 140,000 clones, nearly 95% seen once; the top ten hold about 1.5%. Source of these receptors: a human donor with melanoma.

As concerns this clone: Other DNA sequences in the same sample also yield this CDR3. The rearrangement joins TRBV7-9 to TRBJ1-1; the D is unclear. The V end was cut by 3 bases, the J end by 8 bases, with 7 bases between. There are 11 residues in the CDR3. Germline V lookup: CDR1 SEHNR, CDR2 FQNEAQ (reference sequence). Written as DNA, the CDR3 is TGTGCCAGCAGCTTCGGAGGCGAAGCTTTCTTT. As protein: CASSFGGEAFF.

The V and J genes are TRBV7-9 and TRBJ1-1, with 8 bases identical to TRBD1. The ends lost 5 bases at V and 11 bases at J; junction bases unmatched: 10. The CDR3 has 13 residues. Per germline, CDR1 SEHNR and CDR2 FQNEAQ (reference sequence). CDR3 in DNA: TGTGCCAGCAGCCAGGGTCAAGACAGGGGCGCTTTCTTT. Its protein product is CASSQGQDRGAFF.

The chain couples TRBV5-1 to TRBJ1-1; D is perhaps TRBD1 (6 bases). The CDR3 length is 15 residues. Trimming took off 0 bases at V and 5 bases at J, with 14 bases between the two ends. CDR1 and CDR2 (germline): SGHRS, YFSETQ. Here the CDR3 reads CASSLDPGVGTEAFF. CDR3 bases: TGCGCCAGCAGCTTGGATCCAGGGGTTGGAACTGAAGCTTTCTTT.

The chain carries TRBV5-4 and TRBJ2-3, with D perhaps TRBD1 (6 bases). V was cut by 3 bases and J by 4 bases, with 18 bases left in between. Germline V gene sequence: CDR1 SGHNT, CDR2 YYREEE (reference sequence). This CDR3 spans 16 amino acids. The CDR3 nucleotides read TGTGCCAGCAGCTGGAGGTCGGGACAAATGGCAGATACGCAGTATTTT. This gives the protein CASSWRSGQMADTQYF.

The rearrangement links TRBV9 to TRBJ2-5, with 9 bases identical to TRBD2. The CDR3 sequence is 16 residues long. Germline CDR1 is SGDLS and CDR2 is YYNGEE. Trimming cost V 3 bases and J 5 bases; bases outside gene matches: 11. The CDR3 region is CASSADSGGPRETQYF. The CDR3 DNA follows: TGTGCCAGCAGCGCAGATAGCGGGGGACCCCGGGAGACCCAGTACTTC.

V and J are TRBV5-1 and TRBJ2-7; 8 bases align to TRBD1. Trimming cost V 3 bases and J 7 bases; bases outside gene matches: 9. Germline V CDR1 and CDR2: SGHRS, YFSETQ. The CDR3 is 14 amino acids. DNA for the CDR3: TGCGCCAGCAGCTACCGACAGGGGATAGGGGAGCAGTACTTC. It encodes CASSYRQGIGEQYF.

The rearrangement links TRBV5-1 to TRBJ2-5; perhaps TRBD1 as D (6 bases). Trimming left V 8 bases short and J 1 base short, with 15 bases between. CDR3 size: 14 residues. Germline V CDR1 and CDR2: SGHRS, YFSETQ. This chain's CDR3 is CARDGTYTQETQYF. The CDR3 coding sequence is TGCGCCAGGGACGGGACATATACCCAAGAGACCCAGTACTTC.

The CDR3 reads CASRPPLGDTEAFF. The CDR3 nucleotides are TGTGCCAGCAGACCCCCCCTCGGGGACACTGAAGCTTTCTTT. The gene calls are TRBV6-4 and TRBJ1-1; unclear D gene. The V end was cut by 6 bases, the J end by 3 bases, with 14 bases between. CDR1 and CDR2 (germline): MRHNA, SNTAGT. CDR3 length equals 14 residues.

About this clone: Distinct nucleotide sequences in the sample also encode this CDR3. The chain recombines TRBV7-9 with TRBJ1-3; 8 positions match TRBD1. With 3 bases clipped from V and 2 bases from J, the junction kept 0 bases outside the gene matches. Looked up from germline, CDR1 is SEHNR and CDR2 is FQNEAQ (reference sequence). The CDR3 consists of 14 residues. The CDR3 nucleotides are TGTGCCAGCAGCTTGACAGGGGCTGGAAACACCATATATTTT. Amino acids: CASSLTGAGNTIYF.

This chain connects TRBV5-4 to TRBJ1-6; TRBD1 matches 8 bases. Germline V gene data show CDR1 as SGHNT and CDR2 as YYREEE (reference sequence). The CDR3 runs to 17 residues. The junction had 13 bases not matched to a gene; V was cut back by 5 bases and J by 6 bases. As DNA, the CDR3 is TGTGCCAGCAGTCCCAAACTACCGGGACAGGTTAATTCACCCCTCCACTTT. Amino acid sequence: CASSPKLPGQVNSPLHF.

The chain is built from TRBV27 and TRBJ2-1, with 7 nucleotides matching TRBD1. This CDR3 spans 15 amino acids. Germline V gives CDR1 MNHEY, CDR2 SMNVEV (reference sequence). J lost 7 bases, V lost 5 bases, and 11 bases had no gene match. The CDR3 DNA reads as TGTGCCAGCAGTCGACAGCCGGGACAGCCGAATGAGCAGTTCTTC. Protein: CASSRQPGQPNEQFF.

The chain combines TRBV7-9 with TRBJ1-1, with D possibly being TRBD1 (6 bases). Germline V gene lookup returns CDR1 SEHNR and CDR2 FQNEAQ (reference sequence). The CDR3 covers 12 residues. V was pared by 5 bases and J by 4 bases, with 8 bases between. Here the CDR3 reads CASSKTGTEAFF. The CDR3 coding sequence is TGTGCCAGCAGCAAGACAGGCACTGAAGCTTTCTTT.

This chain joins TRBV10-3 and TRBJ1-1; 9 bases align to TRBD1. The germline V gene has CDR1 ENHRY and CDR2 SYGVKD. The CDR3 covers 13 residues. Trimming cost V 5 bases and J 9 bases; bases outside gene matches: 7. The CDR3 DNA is TGTGCCATCAGTCAGGGACAGGGACGCAAAGCTTTCTTT. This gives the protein CAISQGQGRKAFF.

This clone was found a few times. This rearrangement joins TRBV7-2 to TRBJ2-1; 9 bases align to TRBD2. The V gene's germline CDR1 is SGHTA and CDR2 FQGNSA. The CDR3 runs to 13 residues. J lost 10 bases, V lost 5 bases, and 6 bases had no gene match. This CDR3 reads CASSATGTSEQFF. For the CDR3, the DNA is TGTGCCAGCAGCGCAACCGGGACTAGCGAGCAGTTCTTC.

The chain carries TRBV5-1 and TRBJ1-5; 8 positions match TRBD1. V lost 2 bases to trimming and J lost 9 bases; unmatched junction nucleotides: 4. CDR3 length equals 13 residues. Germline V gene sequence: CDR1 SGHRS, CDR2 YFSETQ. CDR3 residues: CASSLQGELPQHF. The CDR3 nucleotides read TGCGCCAGCAGCTTACAGGGGGAGCTGCCCCAGCATTTT.

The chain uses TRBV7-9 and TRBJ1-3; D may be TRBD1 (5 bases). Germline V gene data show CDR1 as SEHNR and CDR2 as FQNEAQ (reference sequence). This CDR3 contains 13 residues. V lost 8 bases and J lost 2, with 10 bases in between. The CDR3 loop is CASRAGTGNTIYF. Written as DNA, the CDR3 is TGTGCCAGCCGGGCAGGGACTGGAAACACCATATATTTT.

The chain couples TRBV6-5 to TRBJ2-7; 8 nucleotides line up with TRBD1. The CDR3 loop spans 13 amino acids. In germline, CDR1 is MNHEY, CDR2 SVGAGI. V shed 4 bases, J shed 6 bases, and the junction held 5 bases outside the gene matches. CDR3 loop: CASSFSGQGEQYF. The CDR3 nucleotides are TGTGCCAGCAGTTTTTCCGGACAGGGCGAGCAGTACTTC.

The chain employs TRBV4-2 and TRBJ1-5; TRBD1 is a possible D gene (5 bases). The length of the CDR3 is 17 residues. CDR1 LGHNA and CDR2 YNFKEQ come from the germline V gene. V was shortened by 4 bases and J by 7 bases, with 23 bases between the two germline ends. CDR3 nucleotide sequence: TGTGCCAGCAGCCCTTCCCCCCACCGGGGCTTTGACCAGCCCCAGCATTTT. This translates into CASSPSPHRGFDQPQHF.

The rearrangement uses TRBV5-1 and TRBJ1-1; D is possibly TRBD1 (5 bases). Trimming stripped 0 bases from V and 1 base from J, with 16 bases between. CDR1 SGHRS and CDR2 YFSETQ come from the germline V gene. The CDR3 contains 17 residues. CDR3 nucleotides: TGCGCCAGCAGCTTGGGGTTAGGGGACGAGAAGAACACTGAAGCTTTCTTT. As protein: CASSLGLGDEKNTEAFF.

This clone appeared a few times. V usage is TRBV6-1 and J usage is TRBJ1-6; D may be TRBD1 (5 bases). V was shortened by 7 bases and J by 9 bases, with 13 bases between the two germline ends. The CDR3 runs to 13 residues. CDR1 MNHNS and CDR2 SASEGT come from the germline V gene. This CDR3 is CASKAGITSPLHF. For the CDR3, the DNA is TGTGCCAGCAAGGCAGGGATCACTTCACCCCTCCACTTT.

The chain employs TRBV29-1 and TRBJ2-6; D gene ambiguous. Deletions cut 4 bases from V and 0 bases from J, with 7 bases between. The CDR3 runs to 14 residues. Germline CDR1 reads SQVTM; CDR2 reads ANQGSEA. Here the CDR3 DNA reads TGCAGCGTTGTAGTACACTCTGGGGCCAACGTCCTGACTTTC. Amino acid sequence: CSVVVHSGANVLTF.

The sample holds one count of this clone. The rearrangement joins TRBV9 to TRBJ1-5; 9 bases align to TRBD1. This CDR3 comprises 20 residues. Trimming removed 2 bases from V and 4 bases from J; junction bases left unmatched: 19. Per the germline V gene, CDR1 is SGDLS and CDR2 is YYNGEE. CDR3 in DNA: TGTGCCAGCAGCGTTCTCAACTTCACAGGGGGCCCGGCGGGGAATCAGCCCCAGCATTTT. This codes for CASSVLNFTGGPAGNQPQHF.